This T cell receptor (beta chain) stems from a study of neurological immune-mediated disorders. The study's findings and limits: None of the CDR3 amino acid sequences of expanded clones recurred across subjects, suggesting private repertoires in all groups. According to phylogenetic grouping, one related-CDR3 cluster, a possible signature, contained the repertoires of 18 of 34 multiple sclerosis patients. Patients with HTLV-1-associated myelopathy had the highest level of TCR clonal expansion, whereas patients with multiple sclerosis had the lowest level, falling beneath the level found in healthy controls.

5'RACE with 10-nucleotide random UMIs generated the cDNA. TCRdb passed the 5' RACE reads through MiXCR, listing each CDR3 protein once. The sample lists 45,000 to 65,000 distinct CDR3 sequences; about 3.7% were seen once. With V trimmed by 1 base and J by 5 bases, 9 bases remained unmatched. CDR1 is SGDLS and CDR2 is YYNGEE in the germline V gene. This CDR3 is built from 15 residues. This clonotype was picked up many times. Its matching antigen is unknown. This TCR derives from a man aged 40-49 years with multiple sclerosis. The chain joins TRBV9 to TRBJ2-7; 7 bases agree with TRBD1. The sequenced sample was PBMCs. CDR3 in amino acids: CASSVSGTDVHEQYF. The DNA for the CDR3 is TGTGCCAGCAGCGTATCCGGGACAGATGTACACGAGCAGTACTTC. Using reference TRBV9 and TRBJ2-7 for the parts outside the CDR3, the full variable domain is DSGVTQTPKHLITATGQRVTLRCSPRSGDLSVYWYQQSLDQGLQFLIQYYNGEERAKGNILERFSAQQFPDLHSELNLSSLELGDSALYFCASSVSGTDVHEQYFGPGTRLTVT.